This is a list of T cell receptor beta chains from one sample in a study of shared clonotypes between healthy human individuals. Sequencing was performed with immunoSEQ multiplex PCR; in TCRdb, only in-frame clones are kept and a portion is missing. The sample consists of roughly 2.6 million clones, approximately 90% of them appearing once. Sequencing was carried out using naive CD4+ T cells sorted from blood. These receptors were collected from a man between 18 and 35 years old in good health. Both conserved end residues are part of each CDR3. The D gene is left open where the match is weak. Rows give clone size only sometimes, using once, few, many, or a class for an expanded clone.

V gene: TRBV5-1
clone size: once
D gene: TRBD1
J gene: TRBJ2-2
CDR3 DNA: TGCGCCAGCAGCTCCGCCGGGACAGTGAACACCGGGGAGCTGTTTTTT
CDR3 protein: CASSSAGTVNTGELFF

V gene: TRBV6-1
clone size: few
D gene: NA
J gene: TRBJ1-1
CDR3 DNA: TGTGCCAGCAGGGCCCTTGTCCTGAACACTGAAGCTTTCTTT
CDR3 protein: CASRALVLNTEAFF

V gene: TRBV10-1
clone size: NA
D gene: NA
J gene: TRBJ1-1
CDR3 DNA: TGCGCCAGCAGTGAGTCGCAACGGGGATACACTGAAGCTTTCTTT
CDR3 protein: CASSESQRGYTEAFF

V gene: TRBV28
clone size: NA
D gene: NA
J gene: TRBJ1-5
CDR3 DNA: TGTGCCAGCAAAAAGTCTTTAAGAAGCAATCAGCCCCAGCATTTT
CDR3 protein: CASKKSLRSNQPQHF

V gene: TRBV5-1
clone size: NA
D gene: TRBD1
J gene: TRBJ2-1
CDR3 DNA: TGCGCCAGCACCTCAATAGGGACAGGGGGCCGGAATGAGCAGTTCTTC
CDR3 protein: CASTSIGTGGRNEQFF

V gene: TRBV18
clone size: NA
D gene: NA
J gene: TRBJ1-5
CDR3 DNA: TGTGCCAGCTCACCGGCCCATCCCCAGCCCCAGCATTTT
CDR3 protein: CASSPAHPQPQHF

V gene: TRBV5-4
clone size: NA
D gene: NA
J gene: TRBJ1-2
CDR3 DNA: TGTGCCAGCAGCTCCGGACGGAGCTCTAACTATGGCTACACCTTC
CDR3 protein: CASSSGRSSNYGYTF

V gene: TRBV18
clone size: NA
D gene: NA
J gene: TRBJ2-5
CDR3 DNA: TGTGCCAGCTCACCCTTCACAGGGAGGGTAGAGACCCAGTACTTC
CDR3 protein: CASSPFTGRVETQYF

V gene: TRBV28
clone size: NA
D gene: NA
J gene: TRBJ2-1
CDR3 DNA: TGTGCCAGCACTTTTGGGGCAAAACATGAGCAGTTCTTC
CDR3 protein: CASTFGAKHEQFF

V gene: TRBV6-5
clone size: once
D gene: NA
J gene: TRBJ2-2
CDR3 DNA: TGTGCCAGCAGTTCGTCTGCGAGGACCGGGGAGCTGTTTTTT
CDR3 protein: CASSSSARTGELFF

V gene: TRBV7-8
clone size: NA
D gene: TRBD2
J gene: TRBJ2-5
CDR3 DNA: TGTGCCAGCAGCGCCCCCACCGGGACTAGCGGCATGATCGAGACCCAGTACTTC
CDR3 protein: CASSAPTGTSGMIETQYF

V gene: TRBV5-1
clone size: NA
D gene: NA
J gene: TRBJ2-7
CDR3 DNA: TGCGCCAGCAGCATTAGCGGCGAGCAGTACTTC
CDR3 protein: CASSISGEQYF

V gene: TRBV5-4
clone size: once
D gene: NA
J gene: TRBJ2-3
CDR3 DNA: TGTGCCAGCAGCCCCGGTCCGGCCACAGATACGCAGTATTTT
CDR3 protein: CASSPGPATDTQYF

V gene: TRBV6-5
clone size: NA
D gene: NA
J gene: TRBJ1-1
CDR3 DNA: TGTGCAACAGGCAGAGCCAACACTGAAGCTTTCTTT
CDR3 protein: CATGRANTEAFF

V gene: TRBV27
clone size: once
D gene: NA
J gene: TRBJ1-1
CDR3 DNA: TGTGCCAGCAGTTTTGTCCTCCACGAAGCTTTCTTT
CDR3 protein: CASSFVLHEAFF

V gene: TRBV7-2
clone size: NA
D gene: NA
J gene: TRBJ2-1
CDR3 DNA: TGTGCCAGCAGCTTAGGCTCATACAATGAGCAGTTCTTC
CDR3 protein: CASSLGSYNEQFF

V gene: TRBV6-1
clone size: NA
D gene: NA
J gene: TRBJ1-5
CDR3 DNA: TGTGCCAGTAGGGGGAGCAATCAGCCCCAGCATTTT
CDR3 protein: CASRGSNQPQHF

V gene: TRBV5-4
clone size: NA
D gene: NA
J gene: TRBJ2-7
CDR3 DNA: TGTGCCAGCAGCTTCTTTGGTCGCGCGCGGGAGCAGTACTTC
CDR3 protein: CASSFFGRAREQYF

V gene: TRBV12-5
clone size: NA
D gene: NA
J gene: TRBJ2-1
CDR3 DNA: TGTGCTAGTGGTTTATGGAATGAGCAGTTCTTC
CDR3 protein: CASGLWNEQFF

V gene: TRBV7-2
clone size: NA
D gene: NA
J gene: TRBJ1-1
CDR3 DNA: TGTGCCAGCAGCTTAGGTTCGGGGGGAGGGACTGAAGCTTTCTTT
CDR3 protein: CASSLGSGGGTEAFF

V gene: TRBV5-1
clone size: few
D gene: NA
J gene: TRBJ1-5
CDR3 DNA: TGCGCCAGCAGCCTGGAGGACCCTAGCAATCAGCCCCAGCATTTT
CDR3 protein: CASSLEDPSNQPQHF

V gene: TRBV7-7
clone size: few
D gene: TRBD1
J gene: TRBJ2-1
CDR3 DNA: TGTGCTAGCAGTCCCGGGACAGGGCACAATGAGCAGTTCTTC
CDR3 protein: CASSPGTGHNEQFF

V gene: TRBV6-1
clone size: NA
D gene: NA
J gene: TRBJ2-2
CDR3 DNA: TGTGCCAGCAGTGAAATTCGTAACGGGGAGCTGTTTTTT
CDR3 protein: CASSEIRNGELFF

V gene: TRBV9
clone size: NA
D gene: NA
J gene: TRBJ2-7
CDR3 DNA: TGTGCCAGCAGCGTAGAACAGAACTACGAGCAGTACTTC
CDR3 protein: CASSVEQNYEQYF

V gene: TRBV29-1
clone size: NA
D gene: TRBD2
J gene: TRBJ2-5
CDR3 DNA: TGCAGCGTGGCCCCAATAGCGGGAGGGGTAGAGACCCAGTACTTC
CDR3 protein: CSVAPIAGGVETQYF

V gene: TRBV28
clone size: NA
D gene: NA
J gene: TRBJ1-6
CDR3 DNA: TGTGCCAGCGACAGGCCCTCCTATAATTCACCCCTCCACTTT
CDR3 protein: CASDRPSYNSPLHF

V gene: TRBV27
clone size: NA
D gene: NA
J gene: TRBJ2-5
CDR3 DNA: TGTGCCAGCAGCCGACGAACTAGCCGGTCGGAGACCCAGTACTTC
CDR3 protein: CASSRRTSRSETQYF

V gene: TRBV2
clone size: few
D gene: TRBD1
J gene: TRBJ1-2
CDR3 DNA: TGTGCCAGCAGTGGCCCGGGACAGAACTATGGCTACACCTTC
CDR3 protein: CASSGPGQNYGYTF

V gene: TRBV7-8
clone size: NA
D gene: TRBD1
J gene: TRBJ2-5
CDR3 DNA: TGTGCCAGCAGCCCCGGGCTGAAGACAGGGGGGGAGACCCAGTACTTC
CDR3 protein: CASSPGLKTGGETQYF

V gene: TRBV6-5
clone size: NA
D gene: NA
J gene: TRBJ1-4
CDR3 DNA: TGTGCCAGCAGTTACGAATTTGGAGGGAACGAAAAACTGTTTTTT
CDR3 protein: CASSYEFGGNEKLFF

V gene: TRBV10-1
clone size: NA
D gene: TRBD2
J gene: TRBJ2-1
CDR3 DNA: TGCGCCAGCAGTGAGTACGGACTAGCGGCCAAAAGCTCCTACAATGAGCAGTTCTTC
CDR3 protein: CASSEYGLAAKSSYNEQFF

V gene: TRBV11-2
clone size: NA
D gene: TRBD1
J gene: TRBJ2-5
CDR3 DNA: TGTGCCAGCAGCTCGGACAGGGGAGCCCAAGAGACCCAGTACTTC
CDR3 protein: CASSSDRGAQETQYF